This TCR beta chain was found in a study of post-analysis software for immune sequencing data. Study summary: As for disease course, relapsing-remitting, secondary progressive and progressive-relapsing multiple sclerosis were all included.

Study-level points and caveats: Strong same-batch co-clustering of samples appeared with F measure clustering. Compared with controls, patients showed significantly lower normalized Chao1 diversity. Among 4 or 5 TRBV segments more frequent in patients than controls were TRBV5-6, TRBV5-1 and TRBV20-1.

Concerning this clonotype: Its cognate antigen is unknown.

Germline CDR1 is SQVTM and CDR2 is ANQGSEA. V shed 6 bases, J shed 4 bases, and the junction held 7 bases outside the gene matches. CDR3 length: 13 residues. TCR beta libraries were prepared from cDNA with unique molecular identifiers. Each sample of roughly 0.95 to 10 million input T cells yielded around 500,000 cDNA molecules, so each molecule approximated one T cell. TCRdb fed the PCR reads into MiXCR, producing one record per CDR3 protein. Counted here are some 500,000 distinct CDR3 sequences, roughly 45% occurring once; the ten biggest clones make up about 12%. The chain couples TRBV29-1 to TRBJ2-7; 9 positions agree with TRBD1. The source is a girl aged 10-17 years with multiple sclerosis. Sequencing used blood. CDR3 residues: CSVNRGLGYEQYF. DNA of the CDR3: TGCAGCGTAAACAGGGGGCTCGGGTACGAGCAGTACTTC.